Sequencing of this T cell receptor beta chain was carried out in a study of blood T cell repertoires in COVID-19. Turning to the study itself: Specimens from acute and convalescent COVID-19 originated in the United States, Italy and Spain. In each case, the material was cDNA or gDNA derived from T cells, B-cell-depleted T cells, or PBMCs.

Per the study methods: Amplification of reference gene primers was used by the study to estimate nucleated cell counts. Measured with immunoSEQ multiplex PCR; TCRdb has only the in-frame clones, and not every one. For V, J and clone size, that table is used; D and trimming come from the DNA. The sample has around 100,000 clones, around 90% seen once. Germline CDR1 reads GTSNPN; CDR2 reads SVGIG (reference sequence). Trimming at V came to 5 bases and at J to 8 bases, leaving 14 bases not matched to a gene. The CDR3 covers 14 residues. Followed longitudinally, the Seattle patients had been enrolled during active infection.

The chain combines TRBV30 with TRBJ2-7, with 8 bases identical to TRBD1. The sequencing input was peripheral blood. The TCR sequence derives from a woman between 45 and 65 years old with COVID-19, enrolled during active disease. CDR3 sequence: CAWAADREIGKQYF. The DNA for the CDR3 is TGTGCCTGGGCCGCGGACAGGGAGATTGGGAAGCAGTACTTC.